This TCR beta chain was identified in a study of T-cell reconstitution after alpha-beta-depleted transplantation in children. Unique molecular identifiers were incorporated during preparation of the TCRbeta library. TCRdb independently ran MiXCR on the PCR reads; one entry per CDR3 protein. The profile covers about 230,000 distinct CDR3 sequences, with approximately 9.5% appearing a single time and about 6.2% taken by the ten largest. Per germline, CDR1 SGHRS and CDR2 YFSETQ. The CDR3 runs to 16 residues. The ends lost 1 base at V and 0 bases at J; junction bases unmatched: 4. This clonotype originated in a human donor who donated a stem cell graft to a child with acute lymphoblastic leukemia. The V gene is TRBV5-1, the J gene TRBJ2-1; 7 nucleotides line up with TRBD1. The sequences come from PBMCs from the stem cell graft donor, collected from the stem cell graft. CDR3 region: CASSLMTGSSYNEQFF. CDR3 coding DNA: TGCGCCAGCAGCTTGATGACAGGGAGCTCCTACAATGAGCAGTTCTTC.